Listed below are T cell receptor beta chains from one sample, sequenced in a study of Ad26.COV2.S vaccination and SARS-CoV-2 variants. The method was immunoSEQ multiplex PCR; TCRdb's version includes in-frame clones alone and lacks a portion of them. The sample shows about 420,000 clones, around 87% of them seen only once. The sequenced sample was peripheral blood, obtained in a trial of Ad26.COV2.S vaccine versus placebo. Source of these receptors: a person aged 18 to 59 who received the Ad26.COV2.S COVID-19 vaccine or a placebo. CDR3s include the opening cysteine and the closing phenylalanine or tryptophan. Fields, in order: CDR3 length, V gene, clone size, J gene, D gene, CDR3 protein, CDR3 DNA. A D gene is named only where the DNA matches it firmly. Size tells how often a clone was seen (once, few, many) or the class of an expanded clone, and some rows leave it out.

14	TRBV7-9	once	TRBJ2-3	TRBD2	CASSPGGGTDTQYF	TGTGCCAGCAGCCCGGGGGGAGGCACAGATACGCAGTATTTT
14	TRBV7-2	.	TRBJ1-5	.	CASSLRELQGPQHF	TGTGCCAGCAGCTTAAGGGAGCTTCAGGGGCCCCAGCATTTT
13	TRBV10-3	.	TRBJ1-4	.	CATQRGINEKLFF	TGTGCCACCCAGCGGGGGATTAATGAAAAACTGTTTTTT
14	TRBV29-1	once	TRBJ2-3	TRBD2	CSVSTSGGTDTQYF	TGCAGCGTGTCGACTAGCGGGGGAACAGATACGCAGTATTTT
16	TRBV11-2	.	TRBJ1-1	.	CASSLQAQWGGTEAFF	TGTGCCAGCAGCTTGCAGGCCCAGTGGGGGGGGACTGAAGCTTTCTTT
18	TRBV5-1	.	TRBJ1-4	.	CASSLGATGAPTNEKLFF	TGCGCCAGCAGCTTGGGGGCGACGGGGGCGCCAACTAATGAAAAACTGTTTTTT
14	TRBV4-1	.	TRBJ1-2	.	CASSLGEGNYGYTF	TGCGCCAGCAGCCTAGGGGAGGGGAACTATGGCTACACCTTC
14	TRBV6-5	.	TRBJ1-2	TRBD1	CASSQTGADYGYTF	TGTGCCAGCAGCCAGACAGGGGCGGACTATGGCTACACCTTC
13	TRBV6-2/TRBV6-3	.	TRBJ1-2	.	CASSGWGIYGYTF	TGTGCCAGCAGTGGTTGGGGAATCTATGGCTACACCTTC
14	TRBV4-1	.	TRBJ2-7	.	CASSQEGTSYEQYF	TGCGCCAGCAGCCAAGAAGGGACTTCCTACGAGCAGTACTTC
14	TRBV6-6	.	TRBJ2-2	.	CASRPRQNTGELFF	TGTGCCAGCAGACCCCGACAGAACACCGGGGAGCTGTTTTTT
13	TRBV7-9	once	TRBJ2-7	.	CASSPRLDDEQYF	TGTGCCAGCAGCCCCCGGCTGGACGACGAGCAGTACTTC
16	TRBV4-3	once	TRBJ2-3	.	CASSQDGTISTDTQYF	TGCGCCAGCAGCCAAGATGGAACAATTAGCACAGATACGCAGTATTTT
13	TRBV7-9	.	TRBJ2-1	.	CASSLEGSNEQFF	TGTGCCAGCAGCTTAGAAGGCTCTAATGAGCAGTTCTTC
15	TRBV6-5	.	TRBJ1-2	.	CASSYGSGSGYGYTF	TGTGCCAGCAGTTACGGTAGCGGAAGCGGGTATGGCTACACCTTC
13	TRBV30	.	TRBJ2-2	.	CACPETASGELFF	TGTGCCTGCCCGGAGACCGCATCCGGGGAGCTGTTTTTT
16	TRBV7-8	once	TRBJ2-5	TRBD2	CASSFFVRHGGETQYF	TGTGCCAGCAGCTTTTTCGTTAGGCACGGGGGGGAGACCCAGTACTTC